Listed here are 10 T cell receptor beta chains from one sample, sequenced in a study of blood T cell repertoires in COVID-19. Data came from immunoSEQ multiplex PCR; TCRdb stores just in-frame clones and leaves some out. The repertoire holds just under 150,000 clones, roughly nine tenths seen once, with about 1.5% in the top ten. The material sequenced was peripheral blood. These TCRs come from a human donor in a cohort sampled during active COVID-19.

V and J are TRBV5-6 and TRBJ1-1; D unclear. Germline CDR1 is SGHDT and CDR2 is YYEEEE. This CDR3 spans 13 amino acids. V dropped 3 bases and J dropped 1 base, with 7 bases sitting between them. CDR3 bases: TGTGCCAGCAGCTCCGGGAAGAACACTGAAGCTTTCTTT. It encodes CASSSGKNTEAFF.

This clone was seen only once. The CDR3 sequence: CASSLSSGYRGTEAFF. The CDR3 DNA reads TGTGCCAGCAGTTTATCGTCGGGCTACCGGGGGACTGAAGCTTTCTTT. This chain uses TRBV27 with TRBJ1-1, with D perhaps matching TRBD1 (5 bases). V was trimmed by 0 bases and J by 5 bases, leaving 16 bases between them. The CDR3 is 16 amino acids. Germline CDR1 and CDR2: MNHEY and SMNVEV (reference sequence).

The rearrangement joins TRBV2 to TRBJ2-1, with 10 bases that match TRBD2. The junction had 6 bases not matched to a gene; V was cut back by 6 bases and J by 4 bases. The CDR3 is 15 amino acids. CDR1 is SNHLY, CDR2 FYNNEI, per germline. CDR3 sequence: CASRPLAGDYNEQFF. As DNA, the CDR3 is TGTGCCAGCAGACCTCTAGCGGGGGATTACAATGAGCAGTTCTTC.

The gene calls are TRBV5-1 and TRBJ1-1; no firm D call. CDR1 and CDR2 from the germline V gene are SGHRS and YFSETQ. Between the trimmed V and J ends, which lost 0 bases and 1 base, there was a span of 10 bases. The CDR3 spans 15 residues. CDR3 protein: CASSLDGFSNTEAFF. The CDR3 region has the DNA TGCGCCAGCAGCTTGGACGGGTTCTCGAACACTGAAGCTTTCTTT.

This clone was seen only once. The chain uses TRBV15 and TRBJ1-1, with 8 bases matching TRBD1. Germline V lookup: CDR1 LNHNV, CDR2 YYDKDF (reference sequence). The CDR3 contains 13 residues. Trimming took 1 base from V and 9 from J; bases not matched to a gene: 4. This CDR3 reads CATSRGTGSQAFF. The CDR3 nucleotides are TGTGCCACCAGCAGAGGGACAGGGAGTCAAGCTTTCTTT.

A single count supports this clone. CDR3 nucleotide sequence: TGTGCCAGCAGCAAAGGAGGGGGCTGTGGCTACACCTTC. Translated: CASSKGGGCGYTF. V is TRBV21-1 and J is TRBJ1-2; TRBD1, the table's D call, lacks a check against the DNA. TRBV21-1 is recorded as a pseudogene. The CDR3 is made up of 13 amino acids.

This chain connects TRBV19 to TRBJ2-4; a weak D match, TRBD1 (6 bases). Germline assignment: CDR1 LNHDA and CDR2 SQIVND (reference sequence). The V and J ends lost 7 bases and 1 base respectively, with 14 bases between them. CDR3 length: 15 amino acids. CDR3 nucleotide sequence: TGTGCCAGTACTGCAGGGGCCGGGGCCAAAAACATTCAGTACTTC. It codes for CASTAGAGAKNIQYF.

The gene calls are TRBV19 and TRBJ1-6; a weak D match, TRBD1 (6 bases). The CDR3 length is 14 residues. CDR1 and CDR2 from the germline V gene are LNHDA and SQIVND (reference sequence). Trimming took off 3 bases at V and 8 bases at J, with 11 bases between the two ends. CDR3 DNA sequence: TGTGCCAGTAGTATCAGGGGCGCGGATTCACCCCTCCACTTT. This encodes CASSIRGADSPLHF.

This clone was seen only once. The CDR3, as DNA: TGTGCCAGTAGTATAGCTCCCGGGGGAGATCCCTACGAGCAGTACTTC. This gives the protein CASSIAPGGDPYEQYF. The chain carries TRBV19 and TRBJ2-7; TRBD2 is a possible D gene (6 bases). The CDR3 loop spans 16 amino acids. The ends were cut back, 1 base at V and 2 bases at J, with 15 bases in the middle. Germline V lookup: CDR1 LNHDA, CDR2 SQIVND (reference sequence).

The chain uses TRBV2 and TRBJ2-5; TRBD1 agrees at 7 bases. With V trimmed by 3 bases and J by 7 bases, 8 bases remained unmatched. This CDR3 has 14 amino acids. Germline lookup yields CDR1 SNHLY and CDR2 FYNNEI. The CDR3 DNA is TGTGCCAGCAGTGACCGAGGACAGGTCGGGACCCAGTACTTC. Translated: CASSDRGQVGTQYF.